This record concerns one T cell receptor (beta chain) sequence. This sample was included in a study of CD8 T cells in Susac syndrome. TCR beta was sequenced from blood CD8+ and CD4+ T cells. Negative magnetic isolation gave CD8+ and CD4+ cells; FACS enriched CD8+ TEMRA. Random hexamers were used to reverse transcribe the RNA input (about 0.45 to 1 ug). Amplification of TCR beta CDR3 spanned 54 Vbeta and 13 Jbeta via immunoSEQ multiplex PCR. MiXCR was run by TCRdb on the immunoSEQ multiplex PCR reads, yielding one entry per CDR3 protein. The data show about 240,000 distinct CDR3 sequences, 90% to 96% seen once. There are 14 residues in the CDR3. CDR1 is LNHDA, CDR2 SQIVND, per germline (reference sequence). V was pared by 3 bases and J by 4 bases, with 9 bases between.

The TCR originated in a human donor with Susac syndrome. What was sequenced was CD4+ T cells from PBMCs. The chain joins TRBV19 to TRBJ2-2; D is undetermined. The CDR3 region is CASSISASTGELFF. CDR3 bases: TGTGCCAGTAGTATCTCCGCATCCACCGGGGAGCTGTTTTTT.